This T cell receptor (beta chain) was sequenced for a study of cytomegalovirus exposure and HLA in healthy donors. Study-wide results and caveats: 164 TCR beta chains were listed as cytomegalovirus-associated. Reported results showed that the classifier diagnosed cytomegalovirus status with high specificity and sensitivity.

This clone was recorded a few times. The antigen is not known. PCR was performed using 60 Vbeta and 13 Jbeta primers. Only in-frame clones appear in the TCRdb table, and some are missing; sequencing was by immunoSEQ multiplex PCR. The sample has fewer than 200,000 clones; 65% to 85% are singletons. Sequenced sample: PBMCs. The receptor was derived from a woman between 18 and 29 years old in good health and CMV-seronegative.

Here the CDR3 DNA reads TGTGCCACCATAGCTCGGGTTACCTACGAGCAGTACTTC. Amino acid sequence: CATIARVTYEQYF. This chain connects TRBV28 to TRBJ2-7; D is ambiguous. Trimming removed 10 bases at V and 2 bases at J, with 15 bases between. CDR3 length equals 13 residues. Germline lookup yields CDR1 MDHEN and CDR2 SYDVKM.